The present entry profiles one TCR beta chain with its context. The antigen is undetermined. V lost 5 bases to trimming and J lost 8 bases, with 18 bases between them. Germline V gives CDR1 LGHDT, CDR2 YNNKEL (reference sequence). The CDR3 runs 15 residues. The source of the sample is a study of T cell responses to AZD1222 COVID-19 vaccine. Findings and limits, study-wide: Receipt of two AZD1222 doses was followed by a rise in Spike-specific TCR breadth and depth.

Only in-frame clones appear in the TCRdb table, and some are missing; sequencing was by immunoSEQ multiplex PCR. The sample shows 95,000 to 100,000 clones, approximately 84% of them seen only once. The chain carries TRBV3-1 (or the pseudogene TRBV3-2) and TRBJ2-2; D might be TRBD1 (6 bases). This TCR derives from an adult who received the AZD1222 COVID-19 vaccine. The sample was peripheral blood, taken 28 days after the second AZD1222 dose. The CDR3 spells CASSAQGPLSGELFF. The CDR3 nucleotides are TGTGCCAGCAGCGCACAGGGCCCTCTTTCAGGGGAGCTGTTTTTT.